Shown below are 16 T cell receptor beta chains from a single sample sequenced in a study of T cells expressing NK-cell markers. After re-calling the 5' RACE reads, TCRdb lists one entry per CDR3 protein, DNA absent. In all, the sample yields hundreds of thousands of distinct CDR3 sequences. The sequencing sample was made of blood T cells: a sorted CD56 or NKG2C T cell subset, CD4+ or CD8+ T cells, or bulk PBMC T cells (not recorded which). All receptors come from a man aged 18-70 years in good health.

The chain links TRBV20-1 to TRBJ2-1; TCRdb designates TRBD2, a call that cannot be tested without DNA. The CDR3 runs 15 residues. The germline V gene has CDR1 DFQATT and CDR2 SNEGSKA (reference sequence). This CDR3 reads CSAKLPERGENEQFF.

The chain is built from TRBV7-8 and TRBJ1-4. Germline CDR1 and CDR2: SGHVS and FQNEAQ. The CDR3 is 16 residues long. The CDR3: CASSLRPPGEGEKLFF. Filled out from reference TRBV7-8 and TRBJ1-4, the complete variable domain reads GAGVSQSPRYKVAKRGQDVALRCDPISGHVSLFWYQQALGQGPEFLTYFQNEAQLDKSGLPSDRFFAERPEGSVSTLKIQRTQQEDSAVYLCASSLRPPGEGEKLFFGSGTQLSVL.

The CDR3 loop is CARPQGRVGGYTF. The chain is built from TRBV2 and TRBJ1-2; TCRdb calls TRBD1, which cannot be checked without DNA. The CDR3 totals 13 residues. The germline CDR1 and CDR2 sequences are SNHLY and FYNNEI.

The chain recombines TRBV27 with TRBJ2-1; TCRdb's assignment of TRBD1 cannot be checked, as there is no DNA. Germline CDR1 reads MNHEY; CDR2 reads SMNVEV (reference sequence). The CDR3 extends over 18 amino acids. CDR3 residues: CASSPWTGGWIPYNEQFF.

The gene calls are TRBV11-2 and TRBJ2-5. The CDR3 sequence is 16 residues long. Per germline, CDR1 SGHAT and CDR2 FQNNGV. The CDR3 reads CASSLVGVQNQETQYF.

The chain joins TRBV15 to TRBJ2-1; TCRdb reports TRBD1, a call that lacks DNA to check it against. This CDR3 is built from 15 residues. CDR1 and CDR2 from the germline V gene are LNHNV and YYDKDF (reference sequence). The chain's CDR3 is CATSSRVGYYNEQFF.

The V gene is TRBV7-2, the J gene TRBJ1-2. Germline CDR1 and CDR2: SGHTA and FQGNSA. The CDR3 extends over 14 amino acids. CDR3 sequence reads: CASSLRREGYGYTF. The variable domain in full, completed from reference TRBV7-2 and TRBJ1-2, reads GAGVSQSPSNKVTEKGKDVELRCDPISGHTALYWYRQSLGQGLEFLIYFQGNSAPDKSGLPSDRFSAERTGGSVSTLTIQRTQQEDSAVYLCASSLRREGYGYTFGSGTRLTVV.

V usage is TRBV5-4 and J usage is TRBJ2-3; TCRdb gives TRBD2 as the D gene, but with no DNA this cannot be confirmed. Germline V lookup: CDR1 SGHNT, CDR2 YYREEE (reference sequence). The length of the CDR3 is 14 residues. This CDR3 reads CASGVRGGSDTQYF.

The chain's CDR3 is CAVTGIEVYGYTF. The chain has TRBV28 and TRBJ1-2; TCRdb's assignment of TRBD1 cannot be checked, as there is no DNA. CDR3 length equals 13 residues. CDR1 and CDR2 from the germline V gene are MDHEN and SYDVKM.

V gene TRBV9 combines with J gene TRBJ1-6; TCRdb calls TRBD1, which cannot be checked without DNA. Germline CDR1 SGDLS, CDR2 YYNGEE. This CDR3 contains 17 residues. The CDR3 sequence: CASSGRGRGSYNSPLHF.

This rearrangement joins TRBV7-9 to TRBJ1-2. Germline assignment: CDR1 SEHNR and CDR2 FQNEAQ (reference sequence). This CDR3 has 17 residues. The CDR3 reads CASSLDEVGRYSYGYTF.

The chain has TRBV7-8 and TRBJ2-2; with no DNA, the TCRdb D assignment of TRBD1 cannot be verified. Per germline, CDR1 SGHVS and CDR2 FQNEAQ. The CDR3 contains 16 residues. The CDR3 sequence: CASSLVSGVNHGELFF.

This chain joins TRBV12-3 or TRBV12-4 and TRBJ1-5; without DNA, the TCRdb call of TRBD1 cannot be checked. The CDR3 runs to 15 residues. CDR3 in amino acids: CASSPNRGSNQPQHF.

The chain combines TRBV28 with TRBJ2-7; with no DNA, the TCRdb D assignment of TRBD2 cannot be verified. This CDR3 contains 15 residues. Germline V gene data show CDR1 as MDHEN and CDR2 as SYDVKM. CDR3 sequence reads: CASRGSRGGLDEQYF.

This rearrangement joins TRBV7-7 to TRBJ2-1; TCRdb's assignment of TRBD1 cannot be checked, as there is no DNA. CDR1 is SSHAT and CDR2 is FNYEAQ in the germline V gene (reference sequence). The CDR3 runs to 15 residues. Here the CDR3 reads CASSLLGGGYNEQFF.

The gene calls are TRBV11-2 and TRBJ2-1; the D call of TRBD1 rests on TCRdb alone, since no DNA is present to check it. This CDR3 is 16 amino acids long. Germline V gene lookup returns CDR1 SGHAT and CDR2 FQNNGV. CDR3 loop: CASSPQGAAAGNEQFF.